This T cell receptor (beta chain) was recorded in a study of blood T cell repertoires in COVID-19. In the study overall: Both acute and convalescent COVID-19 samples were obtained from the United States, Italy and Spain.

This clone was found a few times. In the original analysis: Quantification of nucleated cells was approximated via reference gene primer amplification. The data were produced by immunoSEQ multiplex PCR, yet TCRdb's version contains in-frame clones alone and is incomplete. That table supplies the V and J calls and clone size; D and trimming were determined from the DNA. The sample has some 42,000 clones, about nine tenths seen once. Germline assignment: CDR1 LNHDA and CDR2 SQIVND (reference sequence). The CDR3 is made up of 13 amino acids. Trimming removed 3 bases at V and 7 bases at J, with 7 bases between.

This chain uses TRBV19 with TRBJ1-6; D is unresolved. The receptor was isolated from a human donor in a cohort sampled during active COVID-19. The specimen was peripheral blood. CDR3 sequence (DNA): TGTGCCAGTAGTATTATGGCCAATTCACCCCTCCACTTT. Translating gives CASSIMANSPLHF.